The text below deals with one T cell receptor (beta chain). Its matching antigen is unknown. V lost 6 bases, J lost 1 base, and 5 bases stayed unmatched. Germline values: CDR1 MNHNS, CDR2 SASEGT. The CDR3 runs to 14 residues. The data are from a study of memory CD4+ T cells and cytomegalovirus serostatus. Study as a whole: Donors were healthy Belgian adults, 9 CMV seropositive and some 24 seronegative. Study findings and constraints: A US-trained random forest predicted CMV serostatus with median AUC around 0.9.

Single viable CD3+CD4+CD8-CD45RO+ cells were sorted as the memory CD4+ T cells. CMV serostatus came from serum IgG against pp150, pp28, p38, p52. How the authors handled the data: After removing out-of-frame reads, 2 million to 2.5 million distinct TCRbeta sequences remained. This table comes from immunoSEQ multiplex PCR, and its TCRdb copy is limited to in-frame clones, with some not included. D and trimming come from the DNA, and the V and J calls and clone size come from that table. The table has 25,000 or so clones, approximately 80% seen once. The sample taken for sequencing was memory CD4+ T cells from blood. V gene TRBV6-1 combines with J gene TRBJ2-5; 7 bases are shared with TRBD1. The receptor's source is an adult in good health and CMV-seronegative. The CDR3 protein is CASRGTAPQETQYF. The DNA for the CDR3 is TGTGCCAGCAGGGGGACAGCCCCCCAAGAGACCCAGTACTTC.